This T cell receptor (beta chain) was captured in a study of T cell changes during pregnancy in multiple sclerosis. This clone was seen once. CDR1 MNHEY and CDR2 SMNVEV come from the germline V gene (reference sequence). Trimming shortened V by 2 bases and J by 1 base, and 8 bases separated the two germline ends. The CDR3 is made up of 14 amino acids. TCRdb keeps only in-frame clones here, not all; method: immunoSEQ multiplex PCR. The sample includes tens of thousands of clones, almost 97% seen only once; the top ten take 2.5%. The source of this sequence is a female donor with multiple sclerosis, enrolled in a pregnancy study. The source was CD8+ T cells from peripheral blood mononuclear cells, collected after pregnancy. The J gene is TRBJ1-1, the V gene TRBV27; D ambiguous. Here the CDR3 DNA reads TGTGCCAGCAGTTTACTTAGAACGAACACTGAAGCTTTCTTT. Residues: CASSLLRTNTEAFF.